The 4 T cell receptor beta chains below were found in one sample sequenced in a study of siplizumab effects on memory and regulatory T cells. Assay: immunoSEQ multiplex PCR; the TCRdb copy retains only in-frame clones and omits some. The table records 90,000 to 120,000 clones, 94% of them present only once. Sequencing was carried out using Tregs sorted from blood. The receptors here all came from a human donor in good health.

This chain connects TRBV27 to TRBJ2-2; D remains ambiguous. This CDR3 region has 15 residues. V lost 6 bases and J lost 5, with 16 bases in between. Germline V gene lookup returns CDR1 MNHEY and CDR2 SMNVEV (reference sequence). In nucleotides, the CDR3 is TGTGCCAGCAGCCTGCTCCGCCCCGGAACCGGGGAGCTGTTTTTT. This codes for CASSLLRPGTGELFF.

The J gene is TRBJ1-3, the V gene TRBV5-1, with D possibly being TRBD1 (6 bases). The CDR3 loop spans 16 amino acids. V lost 5 bases, J lost 1 base, and 16 bases lay in between. The V gene's germline CDR1 is SGHRS and CDR2 YFSETQ. In DNA form, the CDR3 reads TGCGCCAGCAGTTCCGGCCACAGGGTTTCTGGAAACACCATATATTTT. Protein sequence: CASSSGHRVSGNTIYF.

This chain connects TRBV10-3 to TRBJ1-1, with 9 bases matching TRBD1. Looked up from germline, CDR1 is ENHRY and CDR2 is SYGVKD. The CDR3 extends over 12 amino acids. Trimming cost V 2 bases and J 13 bases; bases outside gene matches: 5. The CDR3 here is CAISENRGQGFF. Written as DNA, the CDR3 is TGTGCCATCAGTGAGAACAGGGGGCAAGGTTTCTTT.

The J gene is TRBJ1-4, the V gene TRBV28; D is perhaps TRBD1 (5 bases). V was pared by 4 bases and J by 11 bases, with 14 bases between. The CDR3 totals 13 residues. In germline, CDR1 is MDHEN, CDR2 SYDVKM. The CDR3 is CASSYPVGGKLFF. In DNA, the CDR3 is TGTGCCAGCAGTTACCCGGTCGGGGGGAAACTGTTTTTT. Based on the CDR3 plus reference TRBV28 and TRBJ1-4, the full variable domain is DVKVTQSSRYLVKRTGEKVFLECVQDMDHENMFWYRQDPGLGLRLIYFSYDVKMKEKGDIPEGYSVSREKKERFSLILESASTNQTSMYLCASSYPVGGKLFFGSGTQLSVL.